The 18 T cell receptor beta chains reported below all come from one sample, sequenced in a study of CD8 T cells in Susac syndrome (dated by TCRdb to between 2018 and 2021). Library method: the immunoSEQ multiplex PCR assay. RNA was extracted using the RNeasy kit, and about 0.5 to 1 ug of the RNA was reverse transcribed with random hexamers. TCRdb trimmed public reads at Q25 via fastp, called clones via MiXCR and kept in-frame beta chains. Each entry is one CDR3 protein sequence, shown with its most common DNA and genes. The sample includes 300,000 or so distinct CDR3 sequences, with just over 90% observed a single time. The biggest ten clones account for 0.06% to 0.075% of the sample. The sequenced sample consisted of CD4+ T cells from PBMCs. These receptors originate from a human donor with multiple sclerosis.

The CDR3 loop reads CASGPPTGQLNYGYTF. In DNA form, the CDR3 reads TGTGCCAGTGGACCTCCGACGGGACAGCTAAACTATGGCTACACCTTC. This chain links TRBV19 with TRBJ1-2, with 7 bases aligning to TRBD1. From germline, CDR1 is LNHDA and CDR2 SQIVND (reference sequence). V shed 8 bases, J shed 2 bases, and the junction held 14 bases outside the gene matches. There are 16 residues in the CDR3.

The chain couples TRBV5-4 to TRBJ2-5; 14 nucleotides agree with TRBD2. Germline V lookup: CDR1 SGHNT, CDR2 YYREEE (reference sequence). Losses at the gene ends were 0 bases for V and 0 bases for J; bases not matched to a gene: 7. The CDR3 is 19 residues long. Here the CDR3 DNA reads TGTGCCAGCAGCTTGGAGGGACTAGCGGGAGTACGAGACCAAGAGACCCAGTACTTC. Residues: CASSLEGLAGVRDQETQYF.

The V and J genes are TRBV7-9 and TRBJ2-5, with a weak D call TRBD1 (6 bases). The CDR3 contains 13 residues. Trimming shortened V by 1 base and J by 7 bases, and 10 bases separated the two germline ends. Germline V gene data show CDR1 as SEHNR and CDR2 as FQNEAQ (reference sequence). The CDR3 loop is CASSLEQGRTQYF. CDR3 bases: TGTGCCAGCAGCTTAGAACAGGGACGGACCCAGTACTTC.

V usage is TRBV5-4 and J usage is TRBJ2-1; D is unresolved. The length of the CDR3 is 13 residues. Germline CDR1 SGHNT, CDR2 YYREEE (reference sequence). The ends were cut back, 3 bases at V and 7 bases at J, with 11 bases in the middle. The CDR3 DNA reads TGTGCCAGCAGCTCCCTTCACGGGAATGAGCAGTTCTTC. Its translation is CASSSLHGNEQFF. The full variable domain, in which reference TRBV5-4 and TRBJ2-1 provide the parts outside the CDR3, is ETGVTQSPTHLIKTRGQQVTLRCSSQSGHNTVSWYQQALGQGPQFIFQYYREEENGRGNFPPRFSGLQFPNYSSELNVNALELDDSALYLCASSSLHGNEQFFGPGTRLTVL.

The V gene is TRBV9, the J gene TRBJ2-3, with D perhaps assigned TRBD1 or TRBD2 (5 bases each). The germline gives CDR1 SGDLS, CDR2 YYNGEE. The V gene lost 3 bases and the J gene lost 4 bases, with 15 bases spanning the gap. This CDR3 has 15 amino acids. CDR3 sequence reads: CASSGDPWGSDTQYF. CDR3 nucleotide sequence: TGTGCCAGCAGCGGAGACCCCTGGGGGTCAGATACGCAGTATTTT.

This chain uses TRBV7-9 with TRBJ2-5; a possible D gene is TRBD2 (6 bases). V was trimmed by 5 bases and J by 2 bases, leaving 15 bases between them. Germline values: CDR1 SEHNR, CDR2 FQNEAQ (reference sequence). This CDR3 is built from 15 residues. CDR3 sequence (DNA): TGTGCCAGCAGCCCGGAGGGGACCGTACAAGAGACCCAGTACTTC. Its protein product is CASSPEGTVQETQYF.

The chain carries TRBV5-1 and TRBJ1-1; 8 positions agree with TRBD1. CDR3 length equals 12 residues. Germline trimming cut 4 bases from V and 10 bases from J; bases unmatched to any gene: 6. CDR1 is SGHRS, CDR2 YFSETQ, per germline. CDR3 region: CASSRGQDSAFF. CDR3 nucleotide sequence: TGCGCCAGCAGCAGGGGACAGGATTCAGCTTTCTTT.

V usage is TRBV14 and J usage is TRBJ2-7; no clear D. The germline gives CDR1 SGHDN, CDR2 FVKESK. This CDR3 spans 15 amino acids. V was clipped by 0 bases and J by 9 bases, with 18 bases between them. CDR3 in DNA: TGTGCCAGCAGCCAAGACCTTCTCCAGACGCGCGGGCAGTACTTC. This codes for CASSQDLLQTRGQYF.

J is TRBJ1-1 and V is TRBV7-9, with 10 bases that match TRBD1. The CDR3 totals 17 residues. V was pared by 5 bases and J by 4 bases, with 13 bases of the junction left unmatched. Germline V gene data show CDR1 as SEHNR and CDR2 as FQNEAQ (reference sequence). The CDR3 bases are TGTGCCAGCAGCCCCGGCCCCGGGACAGGGGATCGCACTGAAGCTTTCTTT. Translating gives CASSPGPGTGDRTEAFF.

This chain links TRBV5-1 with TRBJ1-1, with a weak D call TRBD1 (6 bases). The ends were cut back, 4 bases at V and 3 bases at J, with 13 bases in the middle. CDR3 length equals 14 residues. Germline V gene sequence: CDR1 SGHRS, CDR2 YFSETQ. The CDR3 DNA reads TGCGCCAGCAGCGAGGTGGACAGCTACACTGAAGCTTTCTTT. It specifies CASSEVDSYTEAFF.

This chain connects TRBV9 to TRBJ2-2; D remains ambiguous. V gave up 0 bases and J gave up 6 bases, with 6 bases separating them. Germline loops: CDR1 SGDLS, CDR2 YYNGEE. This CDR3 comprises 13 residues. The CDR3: CASSVVGSGELFF. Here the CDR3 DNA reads TGTGCCAGCAGCGTAGTAGGGTCCGGGGAGCTGTTTTTT.

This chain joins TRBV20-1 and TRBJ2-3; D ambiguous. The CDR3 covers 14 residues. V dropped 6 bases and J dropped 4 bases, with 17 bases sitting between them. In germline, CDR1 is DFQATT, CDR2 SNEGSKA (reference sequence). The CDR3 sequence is CSAPRPGGPDTQYF. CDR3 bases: TGCAGTGCCCCCAGGCCGGGCGGCCCAGATACGCAGTATTTT.

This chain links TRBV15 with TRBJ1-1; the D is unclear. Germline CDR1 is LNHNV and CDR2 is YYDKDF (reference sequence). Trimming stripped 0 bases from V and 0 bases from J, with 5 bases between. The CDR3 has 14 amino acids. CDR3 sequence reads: CATSRDWVNTEAFF. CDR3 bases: TGTGCCACCAGCAGAGATTGGGTGAACACTGAAGCTTTCTTT.

CDR3 region: CASSLGQTDTQYF. Written as DNA, the CDR3 is TGTGCCAGCAGTTTAGGACAGACAGATACGCAGTATTTT. This chain connects TRBV12-3 or TRBV12-4 to TRBJ2-3, with D maybe TRBD1 (5 bases). The CDR3 extends over 13 amino acids. With 1 base removed from V and 3 bases from J, the gap between germline ends came to 5 bases.

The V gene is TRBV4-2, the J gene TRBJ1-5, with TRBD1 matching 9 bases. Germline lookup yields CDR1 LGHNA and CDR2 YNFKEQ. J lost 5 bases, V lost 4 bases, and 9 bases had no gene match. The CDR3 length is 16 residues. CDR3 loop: CASSRETTGGYQPQHF. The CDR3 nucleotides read TGTGCCAGCAGCCGGGAGACGACAGGGGGGTATCAGCCCCAGCATTTT.

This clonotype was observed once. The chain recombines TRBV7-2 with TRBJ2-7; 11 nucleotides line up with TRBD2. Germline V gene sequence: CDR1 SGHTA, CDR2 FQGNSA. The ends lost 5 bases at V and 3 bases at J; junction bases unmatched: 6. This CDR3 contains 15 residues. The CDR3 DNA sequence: TGTGCCAGCAGCCCCAGACTAGCGGGAATCTACGAGCAGTACTTC. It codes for CASSPRLAGIYEQYF.

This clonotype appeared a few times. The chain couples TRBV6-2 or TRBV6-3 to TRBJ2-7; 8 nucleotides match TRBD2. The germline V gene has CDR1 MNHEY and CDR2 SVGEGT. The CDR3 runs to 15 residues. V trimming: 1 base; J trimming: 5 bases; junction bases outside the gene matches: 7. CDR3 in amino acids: CASSYFDGGANEQYF. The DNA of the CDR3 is TGTGCCAGCAGTTACTTCGACGGGGGGGCCAACGAGCAGTACTTC.

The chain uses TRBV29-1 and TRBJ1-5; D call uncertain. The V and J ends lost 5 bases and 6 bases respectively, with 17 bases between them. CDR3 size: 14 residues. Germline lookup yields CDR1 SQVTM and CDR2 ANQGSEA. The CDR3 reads CSVSSDVPGQPQHF. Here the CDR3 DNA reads TGCAGCGTTTCAAGCGACGTGCCCGGTCAGCCCCAGCATTTT.